The T cell receptor (beta chain) described here comes from a study of CD8 T cells in Susac syndrome. TCR beta sequencing was performed on blood CD8+ and CD4+ T cells. The CDR3 contains 12 residues. The germline gives CDR1 LNHDA, CDR2 SQIVND (reference sequence). With V trimmed by 8 bases and J by 2 bases, 2 bases remained unmatched. RNA was extracted with the RNeasy kit, and a quantity of about 0.45 to 1 ug was reverse transcribed using random hexamers. The immunoSEQ assay covered 54 Vbeta and 13 Jbeta segments for CDR3. MiXCR was run by TCRdb on the immunoSEQ multiplex PCR reads, yielding one entry per CDR3 protein. There are over 100,000 distinct CDR3 sequences in the sample; 80% to 95% occur only once, and 0.13% to 0.15% lies in the top ten.

The sequencing input was CD4+ T cells from PBMCs. V and J are TRBV19 and TRBJ2-5; 7 bases match TRBD2. This TCR was recovered from a human donor in good health. The DNA for the CDR3 is TGTGCCAGTGGAGCGGGACAAGAGACCCAGTACTTC. Protein sequence: CASGAGQETQYF.